The 17 T cell receptor beta chains below come from one sample, sequenced in a study of cytomegalovirus exposure and HLA in healthy donors (dated by TCRdb to 2017 to 2019). Receptors were amplified or captured by the immunoSEQ multiplex PCR assay. For the multiplex PCR, a mixture combining 60 forward primers for TCR Vbeta segments and 13 reverse primers for TCR Jbeta segments was used. The source is immuneACCESS, and TCRdb retained only in-frame sequences with V and J called. Part of the clones is not carried over; for the studies checked, unresolved V genes explain less than half of this, and the remainder is unexplained. Within this sample are approximately 150,000 clones, with about 64% of them counted one time only. Roughly 7% of the sample is taken by the ten largest. Sequencing was performed on PBMCs. The receptors shown here come from a woman in her sixties in good health and CMV-seropositive.

The chain employs TRBV7-3 and TRBJ2-2; 7 positions agree with TRBD2. From germline, CDR1 is SGHTA and CDR2 FQGTGA. V shed 5 bases, J shed 6 bases, and the junction held 3 bases outside the gene matches. CDR3 size: 13 residues. CDR3 DNA sequence: TGTGCCAGCAGCCCGAGCGGGGCCGGGGAGCTGTTTTTT. This gives the protein CASSPSGAGELFF.

The V gene is TRBV9, the J gene TRBJ2-2, with a weak D call TRBD2 (7 bases). Germline values: CDR1 SGDLS, CDR2 YYNGEE. The CDR3 length is 17 residues. Trimming pared 0 bases from V and 1 base from J, leaving 13 bases between. CDR3 nucleotides: TGTGCCAGCAGCGTAGCTGGGGGGGGCGGGAACACCGGGGAGCTGTTTTTT. It yields the protein CASSVAGGGGNTGELFF.

As concerns this clone: Sequence at one end of the junction differs from germline and may be a read error. The V gene is TRBV28, the J gene TRBJ2-5, with TRBD1 matching over 9 bases. Germline lookup yields CDR1 MDHEN and CDR2 SYDVKM. The CDR3 extends over 14 amino acids. The CDR3 spells CASSLEETPGQGDF. CDR3 nucleotides: TGTGCCAGCAGTTTAGAGGAGACTCCGGGACAGGGCGACTTC.

The CDR3 here is CASGPGRHTEAFF. The CDR3 DNA follows: TGTGCCAGCGGCCCGGGAAGGCACACTGAAGCTTTCTTT. The rearrangement joins TRBV28 to TRBJ1-1; no definite D call. Germline V gene sequence: CDR1 MDHEN, CDR2 SYDVKM. The CDR3 spans 13 residues. V lost 8 bases, J lost 3 bases, and 13 bases lay in between.

This chain uses TRBV7-9 with TRBJ2-1; 13 nucleotides align to TRBD2. Germline loops: CDR1 SEHNR, CDR2 FQNEAQ (reference sequence). The CDR3 is 18 residues long. Germline trimming cut 2 bases from V and 2 bases from J; bases unmatched to any gene: 6. In nucleotides, the CDR3 is TGTGCCAGCAGCTTACGCACTAGCGGGAGGGCAGCCTACAATGAGCAGTTCTTC. This sequence encodes CASSLRTSGRAAYNEQFF.

This clone has just a few counts. The CDR3 spells CASRSTGAGNEKLFF. The CDR3 bases are TGTGCCAGTAGGTCGACAGGCGCAGGAAATGAAAAACTGTTTTTT. The rearrangement joins TRBV19 to TRBJ1-4, with D perhaps matching TRBD1 (6 bases). Germline loops: CDR1 LNHDA, CDR2 SQIVND (reference sequence). V was shortened by 6 bases and J by 5 bases, with 16 bases between the two germline ends. CDR3 length: 15 residues.

The chain recombines TRBV30 with TRBJ2-3, with unresolved D. There are 14 residues in the CDR3. CDR1 and CDR2 from the germline V gene are GTSNPN and SVGIG (reference sequence). V gave up 3 bases and J gave up 5 bases, with 15 bases separating them. CDR3 residues: CAWRHLAPGDTQYF. CDR3 nucleotides: TGTGCCTGGAGGCACCTCGCCCCAGGAGATACGCAGTATTTT.

The chain couples TRBV5-1 to TRBJ2-1, with TRBD2 identical over 11 bases. CDR1 is SGHRS, CDR2 YFSETQ, per germline. The CDR3 sequence is 15 residues long. The trim removed 4 bases at V and 4 bases at J, leaving 4 bases unmatched. CDR3 in amino acids: CASSLLAGGYNEQFF. The DNA of the CDR3 is TGCGCCAGCAGCCTTCTAGCGGGAGGATACAATGAGCAGTTCTTC.

A few counts support this clone. The chain recombines TRBV4-1 with TRBJ1-1; D gene ambiguous. Germline CDR1 reads MGHRA; CDR2 reads YSYEKL. Deletions cut 2 bases from V and 8 bases from J, with 12 bases between. The CDR3 covers 13 residues. CDR3 loop: CASSQLPPGEAFF. The CDR3 nucleotides read TGCGCCAGCAGCCAATTGCCTCCGGGGGAAGCTTTCTTT.

The chain links TRBV23-1 to TRBJ2-7; D is possibly TRBD1 (5 bases). Being an ORF, TRBV23-1 has a function that is uncertain. CDR3 size: 16 residues. With 1 base removed from V and 0 bases from J, the gap between germline ends came to 13 bases. The chain's CDR3 is CASSQWRTKSSYEQYF. The CDR3, as DNA: TGCGCCAGCAGTCAATGGCGGACAAAGAGCTCCTACGAGCAGTACTTC.

The chain employs TRBV7-2 and TRBJ2-3, with D perhaps matching TRBD2 (7 bases). The germline V and J ends were trimmed by 5 bases and 3 bases, with 12 bases remaining between them. The CDR3 is made up of 14 amino acids. Germline loops: CDR1 SGHTA, CDR2 FQGNSA. CDR3 protein: CASSHRGGTDTQYF. The CDR3, as DNA: TGTGCCAGCAGCCATAGGGGGGGGACAGATACGCAGTATTTT.

This rearrangement joins TRBV15 to TRBJ2-1, with a tentative D call TRBD1 (6 bases). CDR3 length: 16 amino acids. Germline lookup yields CDR1 LNHNV and CDR2 YYDKDF (reference sequence). With 0 bases removed from V and 2 bases from J, the gap between germline ends came to 11 bases. The CDR3 loop reads CATSRDHGTPYNEQFF. The CDR3 DNA is TGTGCCACCAGCAGAGATCACGGGACACCCTACAATGAGCAGTTCTTC.

The chain employs TRBV9 and TRBJ2-1; D is unclear. This CDR3 region has 13 residues. V was pared by 0 bases and J by 6 bases, with 7 bases between. Looked up from germline, CDR1 is SGDLS and CDR2 is YYNGEE. This CDR3 is CASSVGSGNEQFF. The CDR3 DNA follows: TGTGCCAGCAGCGTAGGTTCGGGCAATGAGCAGTTCTTC. Looking up the rest from reference TRBV9 and TRBJ2-1 gives the full variable domain: DSGVTQTPKHLITATGQRVTLRCSPRSGDLSVYWYQQSLDQGLQFLIQYYNGEERAKGNILERFSAQQFPDLHSELNLSSLELGDSALYFCASSVGSGNEQFFGPGTRLTVL.

The chain uses TRBV4-3 and TRBJ2-5, with 7 bases identical to TRBD2. Trimming removed 4 bases from V and 4 bases from J; junction bases left unmatched: 12. The CDR3 is 16 amino acids. Germline CDR1 is LGHNA and CDR2 is YSLEER. The CDR3 region is CASSPGRKAGPETQYF. In DNA form, the CDR3 reads TGCGCCAGCAGCCCAGGGAGAAAAGCGGGACCAGAGACCCAGTACTTC.

The chain uses TRBV4-3 and TRBJ2-7; TRBD1 might be the D (7 bases). The CDR3 runs 15 residues. Trimming removed 1 base at V and 2 bases at J, with 12 bases between. The germline V gene encodes CDR1 LGHNA and CDR2 YSLEER. The CDR3 DNA follows: TGCGCCAGCAGCCAAGGCACAGGGGAGGCCTACGAGCAGTACTTC. Translation: CASSQGTGEAYEQYF.

The chain is built from TRBV14 and TRBJ1-2; maybe TRBD1 (6 bases). Trimming cost V 4 bases and J 4 bases, with 10 bases left between them. Looked up from germline, CDR1 is SGHDN and CDR2 is FVKESK. The CDR3 is 13 amino acids. Here the CDR3 reads CASSPDRSYGYTF. CDR3 nucleotides: TGTGCCAGCAGCCCCGACAGGAGCTATGGCTACACCTTC.

The table lists this clone with a few counts. This chain links TRBV6-1 with TRBJ1-1; 7 positions match TRBD1. The CDR3 is 13 amino acids. The germline CDR1 and CDR2 sequences are MNHNS and SASEGT. Trimming at V came to 4 bases and at J to 6 bases, leaving 5 bases not matched to a gene. CDR3 residues: CASSVTGTAEAFF. The CDR3 nucleotides are TGTGCCAGCAGTGTGACAGGGACAGCTGAAGCTTTCTTT.